A selection of T cell receptor beta chains follows, all from one sample in a study of T cell repertoires in cytomegalovirus infection. TCRdb passed the reads through MiXCR, listing each CDR3 protein once. The sample contains hundreds of thousands of distinct CDR3 sequences, roughly a third of which appear only once. Antigen specificity for these receptors is unknown. The specimen was cultured PBMCs, collected from culture after CMV antigen stimulation. These receptors were collected from a human donor in good health (CMV status not recorded). Some clones in this sample may be carry-over from other donors' samples. Each CDR3 is given with its conserved first and last residue. The D gene is left open where the match is weak. Some rows have no size entry. The others give once, few or many, or a class for an expanded clone.

TGTGCCAGCAGTGTCCCAGGTTCAAGCAATGAGCAGTTCTTC | CASSVPGSSNEQFF | . | TRBV6-6 | 14 | TRBJ2-1 | .
TGCGCCAGCAGCTTGCCTAGCGGGAGGACGACCTACGAGCAGTACTTC | CASSLPSGRTTYEQYF | . | TRBV5-1 | 16 | TRBJ2-7 | TRBD2
TGCGCCAGCAGCCAAGATTCAATACGGACGGTGAACACTGAAGCTTTCTTT | CASSQDSIRTVNTEAFF | . | TRBV4-3 | 17 | TRBJ1-1 | .
TGTGCCAGCAGTTTGGCTGGCTATTCACCCCTCCACTTT | CASSLAGYSPLHF | . | TRBV12-3/TRBV12-4 | 13 | TRBJ1-6 | .
TGCGCCAGCAGCCAAGGCAATCTATGGGACATGGGCTACACCTTC | CASSQGNLWDMGYTF | . | TRBV4-3 | 15 | TRBJ1-2 | .
TGTGCCAGCAGTTACCCCCCGCCCCCGGGGGGCCAAGAGACCCAGTACTTC | CASSYPPPPGGQETQYF | . | TRBV6-5 | 17 | TRBJ2-5 | TRBD2
TGTGCCAGCACCGACAGGGCCCACGGCAATCAGCCCCAGCATTTT | CASTDRAHGNQPQHF | . | TRBV12-3/TRBV12-4 | 15 | TRBJ1-5 | TRBD1
TGTGCCAGCAGCACCGGGACTAGCGGGAAGGGGGATACGCAGTATTTT | CASSTGTSGKGDTQYF | . | TRBV7-2 | 16 | TRBJ2-3 | TRBD2
TGTGCCAGCAGCTGGACAGGGAATCAGCCCCAGCATTTT | CASSWTGNQPQHF | many | TRBV6-2/TRBV6-3 | 13 | TRBJ1-5 | TRBD1
TGTGCCAGCAGTTACTCTTTTACTCGCAATGAGCAGTTCTTC | CASSYSFTRNEQFF | . | TRBV6-5 | 14 | TRBJ2-1 | .
TGTGCCAGTAGTAGCCGGGGAAGTCAGCCCCAGCATTTT | CASSSRGSQPQHF | . | TRBV19 | 13 | TRBJ1-5 | .
TGTGCCAGCACCTTGGGCCTATTCACAGATACGCAGTATTTT | CASTLGLFTDTQYF | few | TRBV7-2 | 14 | TRBJ2-3 | .
TGCGCCAGCAGCTTTACGGGAGAGAGCGAGACCCAGTACTTC | CASSFTGESETQYF | few | TRBV5-1 | 14 | TRBJ2-5 | .
TGTGCCAGCAGCGCCAGCTTTACTAGCTCCTACAATGAGCAGTTCTTC | CASSASFTSSYNEQFF | . | TRBV7-3 | 16 | TRBJ2-1 | .
TGCAGCGTGTACTGGGGTTCCCGGCTTGTCAATTTT | CSVYWGSRLVNF | few | TRBV29-1 | 12 | TRBJ2-3 | .
TGTGCCAGCAGTGGTGGGGGCCCTAGCACAGATACGCAGTATTTT | CASSGGGPSTDTQYF | . | TRBV12-3/TRBV12-4 | 15 | TRBJ2-3 | .
TGTGCCAGTAGTATAAACCGCTCCGGAGGGGAGCAGTACTTC | CASSINRSGGEQYF | . | TRBV19 | 14 | TRBJ2-7 | .
TGTGCCAGTAGTGGGGGACTCATAGTCACAGATACGCAGTATTTT | CASSGGLIVTDTQYF | few | TRBV19 | 15 | TRBJ2-3 | .
TGCGCCAGCAGCTTTGACAGGGTGGGACGAGCTTTCTTT | CASSFDRVGRAFF | once | TRBV5-1 | 13 | TRBJ1-1 | TRBD1
TGTGCCATCAGTGGACAGGGCCTGGATGAAGCTTTCTTT | CAISGQGLDEAFF | many | TRBV10-3 | 13 | TRBJ1-1 | TRBD1
TGTGCCAGCAGCTTAGCCCCGGGGATTAAGAACACCGGGGAGCTGTTTTTT | CASSLAPGIKNTGELFF | few | TRBV7-2 | 17 | TRBJ2-2 | .
TGTGCCACCAGCGACAGGGGGCAAGAGACCCAGTACTTC | CATSDRGQETQYF | . | TRBV7-2 | 13 | TRBJ2-5 | TRBD1
TGTGCCAGCAGCTTAGCCTGGGGAATTGGAAACACCATATATTTT | CASSLAWGIGNTIYF | many | TRBV7-6 | 15 | TRBJ1-3 | .
TGCGCCAGCAGCCGTAATTCGGCTTGGGGACAGGGCCCTTATGGCTACACCTTC | CASSRNSAWGQGPYGYTF | . | TRBV23-1 | 18 | TRBJ1-2 | TRBD1
TGTGCCAGCAGTTCCTCTGCGGTCGGTTCTGGAAACACCATATATTTT | CASSSSAVGSGNTIYF | . | TRBV28 | 16 | TRBJ1-3 | .
TGCGCCAGCAGCCAAGATCTAGACAGGGGGCGAGGGGAGCAGTTCTTC | CASSQDLDRGRGEQFF | few | TRBV4-3 | 16 | TRBJ2-1 | TRBD1
TGCGCCAGCAGCCACGAACTAGCGGACAATGAGCAGTTCTTC | CASSHELADNEQFF | . | TRBV4-3 | 14 | TRBJ2-1 | TRBD2
TGCGCCAGCAGCCTCGGGACAGGGGCGGATTATGGCTACACCTTC | CASSLGTGADYGYTF | once | TRBV5-1 | 15 | TRBJ1-2 | TRBD1
TGTGCCAGCAGCTTATTAGCGGGAGTGGTGAATGAGCAGTTCTTC | CASSLLAGVVNEQFF | . | TRBV7-9 | 15 | TRBJ2-1 | TRBD2